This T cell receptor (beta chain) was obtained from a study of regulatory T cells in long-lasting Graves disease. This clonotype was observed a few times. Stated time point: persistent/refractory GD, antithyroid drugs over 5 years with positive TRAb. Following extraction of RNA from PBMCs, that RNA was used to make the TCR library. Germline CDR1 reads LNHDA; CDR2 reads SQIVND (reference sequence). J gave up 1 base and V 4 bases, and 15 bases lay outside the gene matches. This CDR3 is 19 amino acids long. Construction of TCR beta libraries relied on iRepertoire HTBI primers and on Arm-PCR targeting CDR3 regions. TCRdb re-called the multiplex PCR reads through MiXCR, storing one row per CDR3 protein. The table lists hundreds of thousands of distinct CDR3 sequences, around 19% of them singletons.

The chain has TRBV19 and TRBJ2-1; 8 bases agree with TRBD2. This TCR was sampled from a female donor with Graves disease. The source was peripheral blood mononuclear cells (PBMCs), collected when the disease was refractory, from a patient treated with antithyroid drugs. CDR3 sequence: CASSTSFGTSHRSYNEQFF. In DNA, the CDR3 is TGTGCCAGTAGTACATCCTTCGGGACTAGTCATCGGTCCTACAATGAGCAGTTCTTC.